Listed here are 2 T cell receptor beta chains from one sample, sequenced in a study of blood T cell repertoires in COVID-19. Some clones are missing from TCRdb's copy, which holds only in-frame ones; the method was immunoSEQ multiplex PCR. The profile shows a few hundred thousand clones, roughly 89% of them singletons. Sequencing was carried out using peripheral blood. The origin of the receptors is a man aged 18 to 30 with COVID-19, enrolled during active disease.

This clone was picked up one time. Other DNA sequences of this sample code for an identical CDR3. The CDR3 DNA follows: TGCGCCAGCAGCTTGTCCGGAGGGACTGAAGCTTTCTTT. This translates into CASSLSGGTEAFF. The V and J genes are TRBV5-1 and TRBJ1-1; D uncertain. Germline CDR1 reads SGHRS; CDR2 reads YFSETQ. Trimming pared 1 base from V and 5 bases from J, leaving 9 bases between. The CDR3 extends over 13 amino acids. Combining the CDR3 with reference TRBV5-1 and TRBJ1-1 gives the whole variable domain KAGVTQTPRYLIKTRGQQVTLSCSPISGHRSVSWYQQTPGQGLQFLFEYFSETQRNKGNFPGRFSGRQFSNSRSEMNVSTLELGDSALYLCASSLSGGTEAFFGQGTRLTVV.

This rearrangement joins TRBV2 to TRBJ2-3, with 10 bases aligning to TRBD2. This CDR3 comprises 15 residues. Germline V gives CDR1 SNHLY, CDR2 FYNNEI. With V trimmed by 5 bases and J by 2 bases, 4 bases remained unmatched. The CDR3 region is CASSSGRGDTDTQYF. The CDR3 region has the DNA TGTGCCAGCAGTAGCGGGAGGGGGGACACAGATACGCAGTATTTT.